This record covers a single TCR beta chain. TCRdb keeps only in-frame clones here, not all; method: immunoSEQ multiplex PCR. The data show about 160,000 clones, approximately 81% seen once. The entry originates in a study of blood T cell repertoires in COVID-19. V shed 4 bases, J shed 1 base, and the junction held 4 bases outside the gene matches. The CDR3 totals 14 residues. The germline V gene encodes CDR1 GTSNPN and CDR2 SVGIG (reference sequence). The source material was PBMCs or T cells enriched from blood (not recorded which). The rearrangement uses TRBV30 and TRBJ1-1; 9 bases fit TRBD1. The origin of this receptor is a woman aged 40-49 years with acute COVID-19. The CDR3: CAWTPGQGNTEAFF. In DNA form, the CDR3 reads TGTGCCTGGACTCCGGGACAGGGGAACACTGAAGCTTTCTTT.